These 32 T cell receptor beta chains were sequenced from one sample in a study of shared clonotypes between healthy human individuals. The table came from immunoSEQ multiplex PCR; TCRdb's copy has only in-frame clones and leaves some out. This table holds under 1,900,000 clones, approximately 98.5% found once. The sample comprised naive CD4+ T cells sorted from blood. The sample's subset: CD45RA+ positively selected. The source of these receptors is a man in his thirties or forties in good health.

V usage is TRBV19 and J usage is TRBJ2-1; TRBD2 aligns across 8 bases. Germline V lookup: CDR1 LNHDA, CDR2 SQIVND (reference sequence). The J segment lost 6 bases and the V segment lost 10 bases, leaving 5 bases of the junction unmatched. The CDR3 covers 12 residues. CDR3 residues: CATGTSFNEQFF. The CDR3 DNA follows: TGTGCCACCGGGACTAGTTTCAATGAGCAGTTCTTC.

The chain has TRBV30 and TRBJ2-2; the D call may be TRBD1 or TRBD2 (6 bases each). The CDR3 totals 16 residues. CDR1 and CDR2 from the germline V gene are GTSNPN and SVGIG (reference sequence). V lost 2 bases to trimming and J lost 5 bases, with 18 bases between them. The CDR3 coding sequence is TGTGCCTGGAGTTTAAACAGGGACTTGAGGACCGGGGAGCTGTTTTTT. Its translation: CAWSLNRDLRTGELFF.

V usage is TRBV11-2 and J usage is TRBJ2-7; no clear D gene. The CDR3 sequence is 15 residues long. Trimming pared 0 bases from V and 3 bases from J, leaving 12 bases between. Germline CDR1 is SGHAT and CDR2 is FQNNGV. In DNA form, the CDR3 reads TGTGCCAGCAGCTTAGAGGAATGGGTGCGCTACGAGCAGTACTTC. Translating it yields CASSLEEWVRYEQYF. Looking up the rest from reference TRBV11-2 and TRBJ2-7 gives the full variable domain: EAGVAQSPRYKIIEKRQSVAFWCNPISGHATLYWYQQILGQGPKLLIQFQNNGVVDDSQLPKDRFSAERLKGVDSTLKIQPAKLEDSAVYLCASSLEEWVRYEQYFGPGTRLTVT.

CDR3 in amino acids: CASRSAADEQFF. The CDR3 region has the DNA TGTGCCAGCAGGTCGGCGGCGGATGAGCAGTTCTTC. The rearrangement joins TRBV7-8 to TRBJ2-1; no firm D call. Germline loops: CDR1 SGHVS, CDR2 FQNEAQ. The CDR3 has 12 amino acids. V lost 6 bases to trimming and J lost 8 bases, with 11 bases between them.

Here the CDR3 reads CASSPLGTRHNEQFF. As DNA, the CDR3 is TGTGCCAGCTCACCACTGGGGACTAGGCACAATGAGCAGTTCTTC. The chain carries TRBV18 and TRBJ2-1, with 8 bases matching TRBD2. The germline gives CDR1 KGHSH, CDR2 LQKENI. This CDR3 has 15 amino acids. Trimming removed 1 base from V and 5 bases from J; junction bases left unmatched: 4.

About this clone itself: The same CDR3 arises from other DNA sequences in this sample as well. This sequence joins TRBV30 and TRBJ1-3; D is undetermined. V lost 0 bases, J lost 2 bases, and 5 bases lay in between. This CDR3 has 13 residues. CDR1 and CDR2 from the germline V gene are GTSNPN and SVGIG (reference sequence). The CDR3 DNA follows: TGTGCCTGGAGTGTCGTTACTGGAAACACCATATATTTT. Translation gives CAWSVVTGNTIYF.

The CDR3 DNA reads as TGCGCCAGCAGCTTGGACCCCCTAGCGGGAGTAGTCAATGAGCAGTTCTTC. It translates to CASSLDPLAGVVNEQFF. The V gene is TRBV5-1, the J gene TRBJ2-1; TRBD2 matches 10 bases. CDR3 length: 17 amino acids. Trimming took 0 bases from V and 6 from J; bases not matched to a gene: 9. Looked up from germline, CDR1 is SGHRS and CDR2 is YFSETQ. The full variable domain, completed using reference TRBV5-1 and TRBJ2-1, is KAGVTQTPRYLIKTRGQQVTLSCSPISGHRSVSWYQQTPGQGLQFLFEYFSETQRNKGNFPGRFSGRQFSNSRSEMNVSTLELGDSALYLCASSLDPLAGVVNEQFFGPGTRLTVL.

With respect to this clone: The same CDR3 is also encoded by other DNA sequences in this sample. The V call is TRBV10-2, the J call TRBJ2-7; weak D call: TRBD2 (5 bases). Germline CDR1 reads WSHSY; CDR2 reads SAAADI. Trimming stripped 3 bases from V and 7 bases from J, with 7 bases between. This CDR3 is built from 11 residues. The CDR3 DNA reads TGCGCCAGCAGTGATCGCGGGGAGCAGTACTTC. Encoded protein: CASSDRGEQYF.

This clone was detected only once. The chain recombines TRBV5-5 with TRBJ1-2; tentatively, D is TRBD1 (5 bases). The ends were cut back, 2 bases at V and 0 bases at J, with 11 bases in the middle. This CDR3 contains 15 residues. Germline V lookup: CDR1 SGHKS, CDR2 YYEKEE (reference sequence). The CDR3 nucleotides are TGTGCCAGCAGCTTTGGCAGGGCAGCTAACTATGGCTACACCTTC. It encodes CASSFGRAANYGYTF.

The chain is built from TRBV12-5 and TRBJ2-3, with a tentative D call TRBD1 (5 bases). CDR3 length equals 12 residues. CDR1 is LGHNT, CDR2 FRNRAP, per germline. Trimming stripped 2 bases from V and 5 bases from J, with 5 bases between. This CDR3 is CASGLRGDTQYF. The DNA for the CDR3 is TGTGCTAGTGGTTTGAGGGGAGATACGCAGTATTTT.

The chain carries TRBV10-3 and TRBJ2-1, with 8 bases lining up with TRBD2. CDR1 and CDR2 (germline): ENHRY, SYGVKD. V gave up 6 bases and J gave up 3 bases; unmatched junction bases: 4. The CDR3 runs 14 residues. The CDR3 is CAISGGGDYNEQFF. DNA for the CDR3: TGTGCCATCAGCGGGGGGGGCGACTACAATGAGCAGTTCTTC.

The rearrangement links TRBV5-4 to TRBJ1-1; the match to TRBD1 covers 7 bases. Germline V CDR1 and CDR2: SGHNT, YYREEE (reference sequence). CDR3 length: 13 amino acids. Trimming took 4 bases from V and 8 from J; bases not matched to a gene: 8. CDR3: CASSHDREIEAFF. CDR3 nucleotide sequence: TGTGCCAGCAGCCATGACAGGGAAATAGAAGCTTTCTTT.

Only one count was recorded for this clone. This same CDR3 is encoded by further DNA sequences in the sample. The chain carries TRBV18 and TRBJ1-5; D remains unclear. V was cut by 3 bases and J by 6 bases, with 6 bases left in between. Germline CDR1 is KGHSH and CDR2 is LQKENI. The CDR3 has 12 residues. In DNA, the CDR3 is TGTGCCAGCTCACCTACCAGTCAGCCCCAGCATTTT. Translated: CASSPTSQPQHF.

In its sample, this clone was seen once. This chain uses TRBV5-6 with TRBJ2-3; 12 bases align to TRBD2. V lost 4 bases and J lost 6; bases outside the gene matches: 6. The CDR3 runs 15 residues. Germline CDR1 SGHDT, CDR2 YYEEEE. The CDR3, as DNA: TGTGCCAGCAGCCCTCTAGCGGGAGGGGCGGATACGCAGTATTTT. It is translated as CASSPLAGGADTQYF.

The chain has TRBV27 and TRBJ2-7; no clear D gene. The V end was cut by 5 bases, the J end by 7 bases, with 12 bases between. Germline CDR1 MNHEY, CDR2 SMNVEV (reference sequence). CDR3 length: 12 residues. Here the CDR3 DNA reads TGTGCCAGCAGTCTCCTTCGAGGTGAGCAGTACTTC. This encodes CASSLLRGEQYF.

The gene calls are TRBV7-2 and TRBJ1-1; possibly TRBD1 for D (5 bases). From germline, CDR1 is SGHTA and CDR2 FQGNSA. The germline V and J ends were trimmed by 5 bases and 11 bases, with 21 bases remaining between them. The CDR3 is 14 residues long. CDR3 region: CASSISGTASSAFF. The CDR3 DNA follows: TGTGCCAGCAGCATATCCGGGACGGCCTCTTCGGCTTTCTTT. Supplemented by reference TRBV7-2 and TRBJ1-1, the full variable domain reads GAGVSQSPSNKVTEKGKDVELRCDPISGHTALYWYRQSLGQGLEFLIYFQGNSAPDKSGLPSDRFSAERTGGSVSTLTIQRTQQEDSAVYLCASSISGTASSAFFGQGTRLTVV.

The V gene is TRBV5-1, the J gene TRBJ2-1; D may be TRBD1 (6 bases). The V end was cut by 5 bases, the J end by 2 bases, with 14 bases between. The CDR3 length is 15 residues. The V gene's germline CDR1 is SGHRS and CDR2 YFSETQ. CDR3 sequence (DNA): TGCGCCAGCAGTCTTGGGACACCGACCTACAATGAGCAGTTCTTC. Protein product: CASSLGTPTYNEQFF.

J is TRBJ2-5 and V is TRBV29-1; D may be TRBD2 (5 bases). CDR1 is SQVTM, CDR2 ANQGSEA, per germline. The CDR3 sequence is 12 residues long. V gave up 4 bases and J gave up 5 bases, with 11 bases separating them. CDR3 protein: CSVGSPGETQYF. The CDR3, as DNA: TGCAGCGTTGGGAGCCCGGGGGAGACCCAGTACTTC. Full variable domain (remainder filled in from reference TRBV29-1 and TRBJ2-5): SAVISQKPSRDICQRGTSLTIQCQVDSQVTMMFWYRQQPGQSLTLIATANQGSEATYESGFVIDKFPISRPNLTFSTLTVSNMSPEDSSIYLCSVGSPGETQYFGPGTRLLVL.

This clone was picked up one time. Other DNA sequences of this sample code for an identical CDR3. The gene calls are TRBV27 and TRBJ2-7; TRBD2 agrees at 8 bases. The CDR3 covers 14 residues. The germline gives CDR1 MNHEY, CDR2 SMNVEV (reference sequence). V was clipped by 5 bases and J by 0 bases; unmatched bases: 3. Here the CDR3 DNA reads TGTGCCAGCAGTCTAGCGGGCAGCTCCTACGAGCAGTACTTC. It specifies CASSLAGSSYEQYF.

The rearrangement uses TRBV25-1 and TRBJ2-3; 9 bases fit TRBD2. Germline-derived CDR1 and CDR2 are MGHDK and SYGVNS. The CDR3 spans 14 residues. Losses at the gene ends were 2 bases for V and 13 bases for J; bases not matched to a gene: 10. The CDR3: CASSEPGTSRVEYF. The CDR3 coding sequence is TGTGCCAGCAGTGAACCCGGGACTAGCAGGGTGGAGTATTTT.

CDR3 loop: CASSFIRDNEQFF. In DNA, the CDR3 is TGTGCCAGCAGCTTTATACGTGACAATGAGCAGTTCTTC. V and J are TRBV5-6 and TRBJ2-1; D unresolved. Germline V gene sequence: CDR1 SGHDT, CDR2 YYEEEE. Trimming took off 2 bases at V and 5 bases at J, with 8 bases between the two ends. The CDR3 extends over 13 amino acids.

DNA of the CDR3: TGCGCCAGCAGCCAAGATAGGAGAAAGGGGATCTTTCATGAGCAGTTCTTC. Encoded protein: CASSQDRRKGIFHEQFF. The chain uses TRBV4-3 and TRBJ2-1; possible D gene TRBD1, 5 bases. Germline CDR1 and CDR2: LGHNA and YSLEER. CDR3 length: 17 amino acids. V was clipped by 0 bases and J by 8 bases, with 20 bases between them.

The V call is TRBV6-6, the J call TRBJ1-1; 9 positions agree with TRBD1. This CDR3 spans 14 amino acids. CDR1 is MNHNY, CDR2 SVGAGI, per germline (reference sequence). V lost 5 bases to trimming and J lost 6 bases; unmatched junction nucleotides: 7. For the CDR3, the DNA is TGTGCCAGCAGTACCACAGGGGGCATCCCTGAAGCTTTCTTT. Protein: CASSTTGGIPEAFF.

The J gene is TRBJ2-7, the V gene TRBV5-5; 7 nucleotides align to TRBD2. Germline CDR1 SGHKS, CDR2 YYEKEE (reference sequence). CDR3 length: 16 amino acids. Germline trimming cut 4 bases from V and 2 bases from J; bases unmatched to any gene: 12. CDR3 protein: CASSPRDYGDAYEQYF. The CDR3 DNA sequence: TGTGCCAGCAGCCCTCGGGACTACGGCGATGCCTACGAGCAGTACTTC.

The chain recombines TRBV27 with TRBJ2-7; TRBD2 matches at 10 bases. This CDR3 is built from 17 residues. Per germline, CDR1 MNHEY and CDR2 SMNVEV (reference sequence). V lost 7 bases and J lost 0; bases outside the gene matches: 12. DNA for the CDR3: TGTGCCAGCAAAGCCCGAACCGGGACTAGCGCCTCCTACGAGCAGTACTTC. Translated: CASKARTGTSASYEQYF.

This rearrangement joins TRBV28 to TRBJ2-3; 12 bases are shared with TRBD1. The V and J ends lost 4 bases and 6 bases, in that order; junction bases with no gene match: 2. The CDR3 has 14 residues. Germline V lookup: CDR1 MDHEN, CDR2 SYDVKM. CDR3 protein: CASSWDRGRDTQYF. The CDR3 DNA reads as TGTGCCAGCAGTTGGGACAGGGGGCGGGATACGCAGTATTTT.

The rearrangement joins TRBV4-2 to TRBJ2-2; the D is unclear. Germline V gives CDR1 LGHNA, CDR2 YNFKEQ. The CDR3 loop spans 14 amino acids. V was clipped by 7 bases and J by 7 bases, with 16 bases between them. The CDR3 reads CASILVLGSGELFF. The CDR3 bases are TGTGCCAGCATTCTAGTGCTGGGTAGCGGGGAGCTGTTTTTT.

V gene TRBV28 combines with J gene TRBJ2-1, with D perhaps matching TRBD1 or TRBD2 (5 bases each). The CDR3 covers 13 residues. Trimming left V 6 bases short and J 9 bases short, with 15 bases between. CDR1 and CDR2 (germline): MDHEN, SYDVKM. Written as DNA, the CDR3 is TGTGCCAGCAGCTCTCTCCGGGGCACTGAGCAGTTCTTC. It specifies CASSSLRGTEQFF.

V is TRBV11-2 and J is TRBJ2-3, with D perhaps matching TRBD2 (5 bases). Deletions cut 1 base from V and 0 bases from J, with 11 bases between. The CDR3 contains 16 residues. The germline V gene has CDR1 SGHAT and CDR2 FQNNGV. In nucleotides, the CDR3 is TGTGCCAGCAGCTTAGTGTGGGAGCCTAGCACAGATACGCAGTATTTT. Its protein product is CASSLVWEPSTDTQYF.

This clone has only one observation. This chain connects TRBV6-6 to TRBJ2-3, with D unresolved. Per germline, CDR1 MNHNY and CDR2 SVGAGI (reference sequence). V was shortened by 6 bases and J by 3 bases, with 13 bases between the two germline ends. The CDR3 consists of 14 residues. The CDR3 spells CASSPRLATDTQYF. The CDR3 region has the DNA TGTGCCAGCAGCCCAAGACTCGCTACAGATACGCAGTATTTT.

About this clone: Other DNA sequences in the same sample also yield this CDR3. CDR3 loop: CASSFGGSSYEQYF. DNA of the CDR3: TGTGCCAGCAGCTTTGGCGGGAGTTCCTACGAGCAGTACTTC. V usage is TRBV7-2 and J usage is TRBJ2-7; the match to TRBD2 covers 7 bases. Losses at the gene ends were 3 bases for V and 1 base for J; bases not matched to a gene: 3. Germline V lookup: CDR1 SGHTA, CDR2 FQGNSA. This CDR3 spans 14 amino acids.

The rearrangement uses TRBV7-9 and TRBJ2-7, with TRBD2 as a possible D gene (6 bases). Trimming removed 4 bases from V and 4 bases from J, with 20 bases in between. CDR1 and CDR2 from the germline V gene are SEHNR and FQNEAQ (reference sequence). The length of the CDR3 is 16 residues. The CDR3 coding sequence is TGTGCCAGCAGCTCCGACGCAAGGGCGGGAAGGTACGAGCAGTACTTC. Protein: CASSSDARAGRYEQYF. Using reference TRBV7-9 and TRBJ2-7 for the parts outside the CDR3, the full variable domain is DTGVSQNPRHKITKRGQNVTFRCDPISEHNRLYWYRQTLGQGPEFLTYFQNEAQLEKSRLLSDRFSAERPKGSFSTLEIQRTEQGDSAMYLCASSSDARAGRYEQYFGPGTRLTVT.